Sequencing of this T cell receptor beta chain was carried out in a study of cytomegalovirus exposure and HLA in healthy donors. Study-wide points: In a later analysis, donors in an Asian-associated ancestry cluster reportedly had fewer N-insertions in productive TCRs than the cohort mean. Among immune exposure information, only CMV serostatus was available. Prior analysis indicated that the majority of TCR beta V segments exhibited productivity approximately 87% or approximately 30% of the time.

The primer mix had 60 Vbeta and 13 Jbeta primers. Assay used: immunoSEQ multiplex PCR; TCRdb lists only in-frame clones, some missing. The data contain about 98,000 clones, 63% of them seen just once; the ten biggest clones take up 4.8%. This clone was seen a few times. The antigen is not known. The sequence was obtained from a human donor in good health. The specimen sequenced was PBMCs.

DNA of the CDR3: TGCGCCAGCAGCTTGGCTCCGCTGGGGGGGAACCCTAACTATGGCTACACCTTC. Translation gives CASSLAPLGGNPNYGYTF. The genes are TRBV5-1 and TRBJ1-2; maybe TRBD1 (5 bases). Deletions cut 0 bases from V and 0 bases from J, with 18 bases between. There are 18 residues in the CDR3. CDR1 is SGHRS and CDR2 is YFSETQ in the germline V gene.